This T cell receptor beta chain was sequenced for a study of blood T cell repertoires in COVID-19. On the study more broadly: COVID-19 samples, acute and convalescent, were from the United States, Italy and Spain. PBMCs, B-cell-depleted T cells, or T cells provided the cDNA or gDNA that made up the material.

V was pared by 2 bases and J by 3 bases, with 5 bases between. The CDR3 loop spans 13 amino acids. Original handling: Using reference gene primer amplification, nucleated cell counts were estimated. Generated by immunoSEQ multiplex PCR, the TCRdb table keeps only in-frame clones and is missing some. V and J calls and clone size come straight from that table; D and trimming were deduced from the DNA. The data hold 95,000 to 100,000 clones, with 87% observed a single time. This receptor was identified in a woman aged 25-40 years with acute or convalescent COVID-19. Sequenced sample: peripheral blood. The rearrangement links TRBV12-3 or TRBV12-4 to TRBJ2-4; D is perhaps TRBD1 (5 bases). CDR3 residues: CASSLRGKNIQYF. The CDR3 bases are TGTGCCAGCAGTTTAAGGGGCAAAAACATTCAGTACTTC.